The 19 T cell receptor beta chains listed next were all sequenced from one sample in a study of T-cell reconstitution after alpha-beta-depleted transplantation in children. Unique molecular identifiers were used in preparing the TCRbeta library. One entry per CDR3 protein results from TCRdb running MiXCR on the PCR reads. The sample holds around 300,000 distinct CDR3 sequences, around a tenth seen once. Sequenced here: peripheral blood, sampled 180 days after TCRalphabeta/CD19-depleted stem cell transplant. These receptors were obtained from a male patient between 2 and 15 years old who had a stem cell transplant for chronic granulomatous disease, so the T cells may come from the graft donor.

This clonotype was picked up one time. Being one base from a much bigger clone, this may be a read error. The chain recombines TRBV11-2 with TRBJ2-3; 8 bases are shared with TRBD1. Trimming at V came to 5 bases and at J to 8 bases, leaving 6 bases not matched to a gene. Germline V CDR1 and CDR2: SGHAT, FQNNGV. This CDR3 region has 13 residues. CDR3 sequence reads: CASSMDRAGTQYF. The CDR3 coding sequence is TGTGCCAGCAGCATGGACAGGGCTGGTACGCAGTATTTT.

This clonotype was picked up many times. The chain joins TRBV20-1 to TRBJ1-6; no definite D call. Germline assignment: CDR1 DFQATT and CDR2 SNEGSKA (reference sequence). The CDR3 is 14 amino acids. The V gene lost 4 bases and the J gene lost 0 bases, with 7 bases spanning the gap. The CDR3 sequence: CSAIESSYNSPLHF. The CDR3 coding sequence is TGCAGTGCTATTGAGAGCTCCTATAATTCACCCCTCCACTTT.

This clonotype was picked up many times. V usage is TRBV5-1 and J usage is TRBJ2-2; TRBD2 matches 8 bases. Losses at the gene ends were 6 bases for V and 0 bases for J; bases not matched to a gene: 16. The CDR3 is made up of 19 amino acids. Germline V gene lookup returns CDR1 SGHRS and CDR2 YFSETQ. The CDR3 DNA is TGCGCCAGCATGAGGGGCGGGGGGCCAGCCAAAACGAACACCGGGGAGCTGTTTTTT. Residues: CASMRGGGPAKTNTGELFF.

The chain recombines TRBV12-3 or TRBV12-4 with TRBJ1-1; the match to TRBD1 covers 8 bases. V shed 5 bases and J 8 bases; nucleotides not matched to a gene: 4. This CDR3 is built from 12 residues. The chain's CDR3 is CASSQTGGEAFF. The CDR3 DNA is TGTGCCAGCAGTCAAACAGGGGGGGAAGCTTTCTTT.

This clonotype was seen repeatedly, ten times or more. The chain uses TRBV3-1 and TRBJ2-7; D might be TRBD1 or TRBD2, each matching 5 bases. Germline V gene sequence: CDR1 LGHDT, CDR2 YNNKEL (reference sequence). The V gene lost 1 base and the J gene lost 8 bases, with 15 bases spanning the gap. The CDR3 extends over 14 amino acids. The CDR3 loop reads CASSQGGTGGKQYF. In DNA form, the CDR3 reads TGTGCCAGCAGCCAAGGGGGGACCGGTGGTAAGCAGTACTTC.

This clonotype occurred many times. The chain has TRBV20-1 and TRBJ1-3, with 8 positions matching TRBD1. CDR3 size: 17 residues. Germline V lookup: CDR1 DFQATT, CDR2 SNEGSKA (reference sequence). V was clipped by 4 bases and J by 0 bases; unmatched bases: 11. CDR3 protein: CSATIRGTGGSGNTIYF. Written as DNA, the CDR3 is TGCAGTGCTACTATCAGAGGAACAGGGGGCTCTGGAAACACCATATATTTT.

At least ten counts were recorded for this clonotype. This chain's CDR3 is CAISERGQGSGANVLTF. Written as DNA, the CDR3 is TGTGCCATCAGTGAACGGGGACAGGGCTCTGGGGCCAACGTCCTGACTTTC. The V gene is TRBV10-3, the J gene TRBJ2-6; TRBD1 aligns across 9 bases. The CDR3 totals 17 residues. Germline assignment: CDR1 ENHRY and CDR2 SYGVKD. Losses at the gene ends were 3 bases for V and 0 bases for J; bases not matched to a gene: 3.

This clonotype was counted at least ten times. The chain uses TRBV7-8 and TRBJ2-4; maybe TRBD1 (5 bases). Germline CDR1 is SGHVS and CDR2 is FQNEAQ. Deletions cut 6 bases from V and 2 bases from J, with 14 bases between. This CDR3 spans 15 amino acids. The DNA of the CDR3 is TGTGCCAGCAGTTTAACCAGGGATTCCAAAAACATTCAGTACTTC. This sequence encodes CASSLTRDSKNIQYF.

This clonotype has at least ten counts. The chain joins TRBV7-3 to TRBJ2-2; TRBD2 matches 13 bases. This CDR3 is built from 15 residues. Per germline, CDR1 SGHTA and CDR2 FQGTGA. The junction had 2 bases not matched to a gene; V was cut back by 6 bases and J by 4 bases. CDR3 loop: CASRRTSGSTGELFF. CDR3 coding DNA: TGTGCCAGCAGGCGGACTAGCGGGAGCACCGGGGAGCTGTTTTTT.

Only a few counts were recorded for this clonotype. The rearrangement uses TRBV14 and TRBJ1-2, with no clear D. The CDR3 runs 15 residues. V dropped 5 bases and J dropped 4 bases, with 17 bases sitting between them. Germline assignment: CDR1 SGHDN and CDR2 FVKESK. DNA of the CDR3: TGTGCCAGCAGCGGGCCCGAGGCCCACGTCTATGGCTACACCTTC. It yields the protein CASSGPEAHVYGYTF.

This clonotype was found many times. The rearrangement uses TRBV5-1 and TRBJ2-7, with unresolved D. The V end lost 0 bases, the J end lost 0 bases, and 7 bases lay between the germline ends. In germline, CDR1 is SGHRS, CDR2 YFSETQ. This CDR3 has 14 residues. Written as DNA, the CDR3 is TGCGCCAGCAGCTTGGGTGGTGTCTCCTACGAGCAGTACTTC. Encoded protein: CASSLGGVSYEQYF.

This clonotype was recorded many times. The CDR3 coding sequence is TGCAGCGTTGATGGGCAAGGAGGGGTCACAGATACGCAGTATTTT. Its translation is CSVDGQGGVTDTQYF. V is TRBV29-1 and J is TRBJ2-3; maybe TRBD2 (6 bases). Looked up from germline, CDR1 is SQVTM and CDR2 is ANQGSEA. CDR3 length equals 15 residues. Trimming took 3 bases from V and 2 from J, leaving 15 bases between them.

This clonotype occurred many times. One end of the junction does not line up with germline, which may come from a read error. The J gene is TRBJ2-1, the V gene TRBV7-7; D perhaps matches TRBD1 (9 bases). CDR1 SSHAT and CDR2 FNYEAQ come from the germline V gene (reference sequence). The CDR3 contains 16 residues. The CDR3 loop reads CASRTPRGDRDNEQFF. The CDR3 DNA follows: TGTGCTAGCAGAACTCCGCGGGGGGACAGGGACAATGAGCAGTTCTTC.

This clonotype was detected ten times or more. The rearrangement joins TRBV6-5 to TRBJ1-2; 7 bases match TRBD1. Germline V gene lookup returns CDR1 MNHEY and CDR2 SVGAGI. This CDR3 is built from 16 residues. The J segment lost 4 bases and the V segment lost 4 bases, leaving 12 bases of the junction unmatched. The CDR3 spells CASSFYLTGTAYGYTF. DNA for the CDR3: TGTGCCAGCAGTTTTTACCTAACCGGGACAGCCTATGGCTACACCTTC.

There are many counts of this clonotype. This rearrangement joins TRBV29-1 to TRBJ2-7; 8 nucleotides match TRBD2. The CDR3 spans 12 residues. The junction had 0 bases not matched to a gene; V was cut back by 2 bases and J by 3 bases. The germline V gene encodes CDR1 SQVTM and CDR2 ANQGSEA. CDR3 sequence reads: CSVESGSYEQYF. CDR3 DNA: TGCAGCGTTGAAAGCGGGAGCTACGAGCAGTACTTC.

In its sample, this clonotype was seen many times. This chain joins TRBV29-1 and TRBJ2-2; 11 nucleotides align to TRBD2. The V gene end was trimmed by 7 bases and the J gene end by 3 bases; junction bases not matched to a gene: 7. CDR1 is SQVTM, CDR2 ANQGSEA, per germline. The CDR3 has 15 amino acids. CDR3 protein: CSARLAGRYTGELFF. CDR3 sequence (DNA): TGCAGCGCTAGACTAGCGGGACGTTACACCGGGGAGCTGTTTTTT.

The table lists this clonotype with many counts. This chain links TRBV3-1 with TRBJ1-2, with TRBD1 matching 8 bases. The CDR3 loop spans 15 amino acids. CDR1 is LGHDT and CDR2 is YNNKEL in the germline V gene (reference sequence). V gave up 3 bases and J gave up 1 base; unmatched junction bases: 4. The CDR3 loop reads CASSHLGQGNYGYTF. CDR3 in DNA: TGTGCCAGCAGCCACCTCGGACAGGGTAACTATGGCTACACCTTC. Filled out from reference TRBV3-1 and TRBJ1-2, the complete variable domain reads DTAVSQTPKYLVTQMGNDKSIKCEQNLGHDTMYWYKQDSKKFLKIMFSYNNKELIINETVPNRFSPKSPDKAHLNLHINSLELGDSAVYFCASSHLGQGNYGYTFGSGTRLTVV.

This clonotype was found many times. The V and J genes are TRBV27 and TRBJ1-3; D gene uncertain. The CDR3 runs 15 residues. Germline V gives CDR1 MNHEY, CDR2 SMNVEV (reference sequence). V lost 3 bases and J 0 bases, leaving 9 bases between the germline ends. CDR3 residues: CASSFGPASGNTIYF. CDR3 DNA: TGTGCCAGCAGTTTCGGACCGGCCTCTGGAAACACCATATATTTT.

The chain links TRBV30 to TRBJ2-1; possible D gene TRBD2, 6 bases. Germline V gene sequence: CDR1 GTSNPN, CDR2 SVGIG (reference sequence). The CDR3 contains 17 residues. Trimming took off 4 bases at V and 5 bases at J, with 24 bases between the two ends. The CDR3 sequence: CAWTPPSASFFHNEQFF. CDR3 nucleotide sequence: TGTGCCTGGACGCCGCCTAGCGCCTCTTTCTTCCACAATGAGCAGTTCTTC.